A selection of T cell receptor beta chains follows, all from one sample in a study of T-cell reconstitution after alpha-beta-depleted transplantation in children. Using its own MiXCR run on the PCR reads, TCRdb lists one record per CDR3 protein. The sample consists of approximately 97,000 distinct CDR3 sequences, about 7.5% of them appearing once. The source was PBMCs, collected before TCRalphabeta/CD19-depleted stem cell transplant. Receptor source: a boy under 10 years old with acute lymphoblastic leukemia, due to receive a stem cell transplant. The CDR3 runs from the conserved cysteine through the conserved F or W. A D gene is named only where the DNA matches it firmly. A row's size may be missing; if present it is once, few, many or a size class.

d_gene: .
v_gene: TRBV7-9
abundance: many
j_gene: TRBJ2-1
CDR3aa: CASSPEDTGHLYNEQFF
CDR3nt: TGTGCCAGCAGCCCAGAAGATACAGGGCACCTTTACAATGAGCAGTTCTTC

d_gene: .
v_gene: TRBV7-8
abundance: .
j_gene: TRBJ2-5
CDR3aa: CASGMQETQYF
CDR3nt: TGTGCCAGCGGGATGCAAGAGACCCAGTACTTC

d_gene: .
v_gene: TRBV27
abundance: few
j_gene: TRBJ2-3
CDR3aa: CATKSGGITDTQYF
CDR3nt: TGTGCCACCAAGAGTGGGGGTATCACAGATACGCAGTATTTT

d_gene: TRBD2
v_gene: TRBV4-2
abundance: many
j_gene: TRBJ2-7
CDR3aa: CASSPLGLAGTEYTAYEQYF
CDR3nt: TGTGCCAGCAGCCCCTTGGGCCTAGCGGGGACAGAATATACGGCCTACGAGCAGTACTTC

d_gene: .
v_gene: TRBV28
abundance: many
j_gene: TRBJ2-3
CDR3aa: CATVVGVTDTQYF
CDR3nt: TGTGCCACCGTGGTGGGGGTCACAGATACGCAGTATTTT

d_gene: .
v_gene: TRBV7-4
abundance: many
j_gene: TRBJ2-2
CDR3aa: CASSPYHRTRNTGELFF
CDR3nt: TGTGCCAGCAGTCCATACCACAGGACTCGAAACACCGGGGAGCTGTTTTTT

d_gene: .
v_gene: TRBV12-3/TRBV12-4
abundance: few
j_gene: TRBJ2-5
CDR3aa: CASSLDQVQETQYF
CDR3nt: TGTGCCAGCAGCCTGGACCAGGTCCAAGAGACCCAGTACTTC

d_gene: TRBD1
v_gene: TRBV6-1
abundance: few
j_gene: TRBJ1-2
CDR3aa: CASRRTGPLNYGYTF
CDR3nt: TGTGCCAGCAGACGGACAGGGCCTCTTAACTATGGCTACACCTTC

d_gene: .
v_gene: TRBV19
abundance: .
j_gene: TRBJ2-7
CDR3aa: CASSMDSTYEQYF
CDR3nt: TGTGCCAGTAGTATGGACAGTACCTACGAGCAGTACTTC

d_gene: TRBD1
v_gene: TRBV20-1
abundance: many
j_gene: TRBJ2-3
CDR3aa: CSATKGGQKQYF
CDR3nt: TGCAGTGCCACCAAAGGGGGCCAAAAGCAGTATTTT

d_gene: .
v_gene: TRBV3-1
abundance: many
j_gene: TRBJ2-2
CDR3aa: CASSQGRTGELFF
CDR3nt: TGTGCCAGCAGCCAAGGCAGGACCGGGGAGCTGTTTTTT

d_gene: .
v_gene: TRBV5-5
abundance: few
j_gene: TRBJ2-2
CDR3aa: CASSLDRGGNTGELFF
CDR3nt: TGTGCCAGCAGCTTGGATAGGGGGGGGAACACCGGGGAGCTGTTTTTT

d_gene: .
v_gene: TRBV12-3/TRBV12-4
abundance: few
j_gene: TRBJ1-5
CDR3aa: CASSFRGGGQPQHF
CDR3nt: TGTGCCAGCAGTTTCAGGGGCGGTGGGCAGCCCCAGCATTTT

d_gene: .
v_gene: TRBV5-1
abundance: few
j_gene: TRBJ2-3
CDR3aa: CASRYSSTARPTDTQYF
CDR3nt: TGCGCCAGCAGATATAGTTCGACAGCTCGCCCCACAGATACGCAGTATTTT

d_gene: TRBD2
v_gene: TRBV2
abundance: .
j_gene: TRBJ2-3
CDR3aa: CASIPGTGGDTQYF
CDR3nt: TGTGCCAGCATACCCGGGACGGGGGGAGATACGCAGTATTTT

d_gene: TRBD1
v_gene: TRBV18
abundance: .
j_gene: TRBJ1-4
CDR3aa: CASSPPTGDGLFF
CDR3nt: TGTGCCAGCTCGCCACCGACAGGGGATGGTCTGTTTTTT

d_gene: .
v_gene: TRBV5-1
abundance: many
j_gene: TRBJ2-7
CDR3aa: CASSLEDYEQYF
CDR3nt: TGCGCCAGCAGCCTCGAGGATTACGAGCAGTACTTC

d_gene: .
v_gene: TRBV12-3/TRBV12-4
abundance: many
j_gene: TRBJ1-3
CDR3aa: CASRLGNTIYF
CDR3nt: TGTGCCAGCAGGCTAGGAAACACCATATATTTT

d_gene: TRBD1
v_gene: TRBV7-2
abundance: many
j_gene: TRBJ2-7
CDR3aa: CASSLIQGAYEQYF
CDR3nt: TGTGCCAGCAGCTTAATCCAGGGGGCCTACGAGCAGTACTTC

d_gene: TRBD1
v_gene: TRBV6-5
abundance: .
j_gene: TRBJ2-3
CDR3aa: CASSSTTGLTPDTQYF
CDR3nt: TGTGCCAGCAGTTCTACGACAGGGCTGACACCAGATACGCAGTATTTT

d_gene: .
v_gene: TRBV7-3
abundance: many
j_gene: TRBJ2-1
CDR3aa: CASSPGEGGHYNEQFF
CDR3nt: TGTGCCAGCAGCCCGGGTGAGGGGGGCCATTACAATGAGCAGTTCTTC

d_gene: .
v_gene: TRBV19
abundance: few
j_gene: TRBJ1-1
CDR3aa: CASSVRENTEAFF
CDR3nt: TGTGCCAGTAGCGTGAGGGAGAACACTGAAGCTTTCTTT

d_gene: .
v_gene: TRBV29-1
abundance: .
j_gene: TRBJ2-6
CDR3aa: CSVYRDVNSGANVLTF
CDR3nt: TGCAGCGTCTACCGGGACGTAAACTCTGGGGCCAACGTCCTGACTTTC

d_gene: TRBD2
v_gene: TRBV4-1
abundance: few
j_gene: TRBJ2-2
CDR3aa: CASSQTDSGGATGELFF
CDR3nt: TGCGCCAGCAGCCAAACCGATAGCGGGGGGGCCACCGGGGAGCTGTTTTTT

d_gene: TRBD2
v_gene: TRBV7-2
abundance: many
j_gene: TRBJ2-5
CDR3aa: CASSLGRGAGMETQYF
CDR3nt: TGTGCCAGCAGCTTAGGGCGGGGGGCCGGGATGGAGACCCAGTACTTC

d_gene: .
v_gene: TRBV21-1
abundance: many
j_gene: TRBJ2-7
CDR3aa: CASTRRVKRGVPYEQYF
CDR3nt: TGTGCCAGCACTCGGAGGGTAAAGCGGGGGGTCCCCTACGAGCAGTACTTC

d_gene: TRBD2
v_gene: TRBV20-1
abundance: few
j_gene: TRBJ2-2
CDR3aa: CSARDYASGGITGELFF
CDR3nt: TGCAGTGCTAGAGATTACGCTAGCGGGGGAATCACCGGGGAGCTGTTTTTT

d_gene: TRBD1
v_gene: TRBV18
abundance: few
j_gene: TRBJ2-2
CDR3aa: CASSRGQGTTGELFF
CDR3nt: TGTGCCAGCTCACGGGGACAGGGGACCACCGGGGAGCTGTTTTTT